This paragraph reports one T cell receptor (beta chain). Its antigen is currently not known. For each CD8+ T cell subset, flow sorting was done in triplicate, and 300,000 to 350,000 cells per subset went directly into RLT lysis buffer. To exclude memory contaminants, naive CD8+ T cells were stringently defined as CD45RO-CCR7+CD27+CD95-. Peripheral blood mononuclear cells were isolated from buffy coats using standard density gradient centrifugation. Naive CXCR3-negative and CXCR3-positive CD8+ T cells were flow-sorted on a FACSAria III. Total RNA was extracted from sorted cells with an RNeasy Mini Kit. The data were obtained in a study of CXCR3-negative and CXCR3-positive naive CD8 T cells (dated by TCRdb to about 2019). With regard to the full study: In total, roughly 150 million TRB reads were obtained, or roughly 1.5 +/- 0.3 million reads per library. Naive subsets from roughly 5 donors and memory cells from 3 donors were included in the TRBV-TRBJ cluster analysis. Diversity and physicochemical repertoire analyses covered about a dozen donors pooled from two independent experiments.

Paper-wide results and their limitations: Surface CD5, linked to self-reactivity in mice, was comparable between naive subsets; TCR interaction strength was therefore also inferred from TRB CDR3 physicochemical properties. Because CXCR3 expression was partially decreased after cryopreservation, freshly isolated PBMCs were used for most assays. Comparably high repertoire diversity was found in both naive subsets, whereas much lower repertoire diversity was found in memory CD8+ T cells. Naive CXCR3-negative and CXCR3-positive cells from the same donor showed similar TRBV-TRBJ usage, whereas memory cells showed distinct patterns. Compared with CXCR3-negative naive cells, CXCR3-positive naive cells had TRB CDR3s with higher hydrophobicity (lower Kidera factor 4), lower energy, and higher strength and volume indices.

The CDR3, from cysteine to phenylalanine, totals 13 residues. The DNA is unrecorded. The germline V gene gives CDR1 as MRHNA and CDR2 as SNTAGT. This sample was sequenced with a NextSeq 550. The Human TCR Profiling Kit (MiLaboratory) was used to prepare UMI-labeled 5' RACE TRB cDNA libraries. The full amount of extracted RNA was used for cDNA synthesis, and the full amount of resulting cDNA was used for PCR amplification. Libraries were prepared in parallel with an identical number of PCR cycles. The paper's processing steps were these. About 52,000 +/- 9,100 unique UMI-labeled TRB cDNA molecules per library were extracted with MIGEC and MiXCR, with at least two reads per UMI required. Each library averaged 40,000 +/- 10,000 functional in-frame TRB CDR3 nucleotide clonotypes without stop codons. After each sample was downsampled to 5000 UMI-labeled TRB molecules, VDJtools was used to calculate diversity metrics such as normalized Shannon-Wiener and Chao1. VDJtools was used to calculate clonotype-size-weighted physicochemical properties of the central five CDR3 residues, namely interaction energy, strength, volume and Kidera factor 4. With the reads reprocessed by TCRdb, a single entry stands for each CDR3 protein sequence and no DNA is reported. What appears here as the V and J calls and clone size reflects TCRdb's work, not the paper's. The table held for this sample gives around 65,000 distinct CDR3 sequences. 0.71% of the sample belongs to the ten largest clones.

The receptor chain draws on TRBV6-4 and TRBJ1-1; there is no DNA to check the TCRdb D call of TRBD1. Material for sequencing was naive CXCR3+ CD8+ T cells from blood. This sample's cell subset or site label indicates: CD45RO-CCR7+CD27+CD95- naive CD8+ T cells expressing CXCR3 (TNR3+). The sequence derives from a human donor in good health. Some clones in this sample may be carry-over from other donors' samples. CDR3 sequence: CASRGQGVTEAFF.